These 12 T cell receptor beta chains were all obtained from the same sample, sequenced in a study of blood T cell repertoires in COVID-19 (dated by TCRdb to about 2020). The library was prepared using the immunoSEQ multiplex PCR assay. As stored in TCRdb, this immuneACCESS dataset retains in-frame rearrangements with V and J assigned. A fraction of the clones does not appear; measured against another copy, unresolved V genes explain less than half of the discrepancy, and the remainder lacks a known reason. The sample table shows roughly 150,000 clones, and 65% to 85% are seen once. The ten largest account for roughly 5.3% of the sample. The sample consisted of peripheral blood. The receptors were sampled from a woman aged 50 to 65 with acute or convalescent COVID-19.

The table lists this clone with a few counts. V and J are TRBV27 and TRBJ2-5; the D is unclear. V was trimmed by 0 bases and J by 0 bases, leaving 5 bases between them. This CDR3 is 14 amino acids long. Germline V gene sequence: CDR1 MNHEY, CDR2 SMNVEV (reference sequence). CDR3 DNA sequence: TGTGCCAGCAGTTTATCTGCGTACCAAGAGACCCAGTACTTC. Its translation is CASSLSAYQETQYF.

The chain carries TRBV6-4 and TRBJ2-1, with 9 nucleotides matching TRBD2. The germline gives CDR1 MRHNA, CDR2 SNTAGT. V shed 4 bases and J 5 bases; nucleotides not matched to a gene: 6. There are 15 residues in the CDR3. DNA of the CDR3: TGTGCCAGCAGTGTGAGCGGGGGGACGAACAATGAGCAGTTCTTC. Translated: CASSVSGGTNNEQFF.

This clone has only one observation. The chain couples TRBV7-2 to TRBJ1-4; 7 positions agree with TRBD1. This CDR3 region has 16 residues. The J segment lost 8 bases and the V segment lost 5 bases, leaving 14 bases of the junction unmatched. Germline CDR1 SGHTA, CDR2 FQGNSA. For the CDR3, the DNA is TGTGCCAGCAGCGCCGAGGGGGGACAGCTAATCGAAAAACTGTTTTTT. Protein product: CASSAEGGQLIEKLFF.

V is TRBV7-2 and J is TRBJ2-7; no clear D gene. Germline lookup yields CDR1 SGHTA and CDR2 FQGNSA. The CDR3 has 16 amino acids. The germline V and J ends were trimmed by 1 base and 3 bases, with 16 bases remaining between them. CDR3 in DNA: TGTGCCAGCAGCTTAGGACCTCAACAACCAGGCTACGAGCAGTACTTC. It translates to CASSLGPQQPGYEQYF. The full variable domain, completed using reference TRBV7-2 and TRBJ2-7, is GAGVSQSPSNKVTEKGKDVELRCDPISGHTALYWYRQSLGQGLEFLIYFQGNSAPDKSGLPSDRFSAERTGGSVSTLTIQRTQQEDSAVYLCASSLGPQQPGYEQYFGPGTRLTVT.

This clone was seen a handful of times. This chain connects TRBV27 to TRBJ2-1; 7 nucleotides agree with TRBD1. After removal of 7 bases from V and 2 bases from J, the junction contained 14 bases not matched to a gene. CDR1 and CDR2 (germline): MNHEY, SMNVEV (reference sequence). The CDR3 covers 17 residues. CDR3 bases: TGTGCCAGCAAAGACCAGAGTGAGGGGGCGCCCTACAATGAGCAGTTCTTC. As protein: CASKDQSEGAPYNEQFF.

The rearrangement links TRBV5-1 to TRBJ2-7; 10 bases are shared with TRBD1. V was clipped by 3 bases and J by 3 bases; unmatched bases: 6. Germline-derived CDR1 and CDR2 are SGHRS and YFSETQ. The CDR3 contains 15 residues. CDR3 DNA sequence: TGCGCCAGCAGCTCCCCGGGACAGGGGTACTACGAGCAGTACTTC. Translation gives CASSSPGQGYYEQYF. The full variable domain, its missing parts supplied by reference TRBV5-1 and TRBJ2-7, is KAGVTQTPRYLIKTRGQQVTLSCSPISGHRSVSWYQQTPGQGLQFLFEYFSETQRNKGNFPGRFSGRQFSNSRSEMNVSTLELGDSALYLCASSSPGQGYYEQYFGPGTRLTVT.

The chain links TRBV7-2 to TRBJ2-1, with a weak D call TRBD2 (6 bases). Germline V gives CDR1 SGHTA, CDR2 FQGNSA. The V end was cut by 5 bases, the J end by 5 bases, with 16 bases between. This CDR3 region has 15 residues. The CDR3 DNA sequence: TGTGCCAGCAGCCCTTTCGGACGGGAGAACAATGAGCAGTTCTTC. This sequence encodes CASSPFGRENNEQFF.

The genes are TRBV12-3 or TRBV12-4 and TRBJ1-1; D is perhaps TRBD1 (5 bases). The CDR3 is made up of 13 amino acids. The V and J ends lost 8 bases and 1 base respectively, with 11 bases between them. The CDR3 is CASSGHGNTEAFF. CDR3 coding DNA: TGTGCCAGCTCCGGACACGGGAACACTGAAGCTTTCTTT.

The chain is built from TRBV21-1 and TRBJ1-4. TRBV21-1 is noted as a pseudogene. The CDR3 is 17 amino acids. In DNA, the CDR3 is TGTGCCAGCAGCCAAGCTATAGCTACAAGGTGCAATGAAAAACTGTTTTTT. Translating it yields CASSQAIATRCNEKLFF.

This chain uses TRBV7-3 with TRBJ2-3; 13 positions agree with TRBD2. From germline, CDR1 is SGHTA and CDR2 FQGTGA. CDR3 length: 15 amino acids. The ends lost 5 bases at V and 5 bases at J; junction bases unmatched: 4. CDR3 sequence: CASSHGTSGEDTQYF. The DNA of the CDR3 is TGTGCCAGCAGCCACGGGACTAGCGGGGAAGATACGCAGTATTTT.

The CDR3 here is CASSSPPGGSFSYNEQFF. CDR3 in DNA: TGTGCCAGCAGCTCCCCACCCGGGGGGTCTTTCTCCTACAATGAGCAGTTCTTC. The V call is TRBV7-2, the J call TRBJ2-1; 7 bases agree with TRBD2. After removal of 4 bases from V and 0 bases from J, the junction contained 12 bases not matched to a gene. Germline CDR1 is SGHTA and CDR2 is FQGNSA. The CDR3 runs 18 residues. The full variable domain, completed using reference TRBV7-2 and TRBJ2-1, is GAGVSQSPSNKVTEKGKDVELRCDPISGHTALYWYRQSLGQGLEFLIYFQGNSAPDKSGLPSDRFSAERTGGSVSTLTIQRTQQEDSAVYLCASSSPPGGSFSYNEQFFGPGTRLTVL.

The CDR3 reads CASSYSAGAMSNQPQHF. CDR3 coding DNA: TGTGCCAGCAGTTACTCGGCAGGGGCAATGAGCAATCAGCCCCAGCATTTT. The rearrangement uses TRBV6-2 or TRBV6-3 and TRBJ1-5, with D possibly matching TRBD1 (6 bases). The CDR3 sequence is 17 residues long. V gave up 0 bases and J gave up 1 base, with 13 bases separating them. Germline assignment: CDR1 MNHEY and CDR2 SVGEGT.